This TCR beta chain originates from a study of T-cell memory formation after mild COVID-19. Each CDR3 protein is one row after TCRdb ran MiXCR on the 5' RACE reads. The profile shows roughly 450,000 distinct CDR3 sequences, about a sixth of them singletons. The source of this sequence is a man between 18 and 35 years old who had mild COVID-19 (a few samples of this study predate the infection). Cell type and time point are not known. Sequenced sample: PBMCs or a T cell subset sorted from them (not recorded which).

The CDR3 bases are TGTGCCAGCAGCTTTGGGAGTAGCGGGGGGGCGTTGGAGACCCAGTACTTC. Translating it yields CASSFGSSGGALETQYF. The V and J genes are TRBV7-3 and TRBJ2-5; 11 nucleotides match TRBD2. Germline V gene lookup returns CDR1 SGHTA and CDR2 FQGTGA. J lost 5 bases, V lost 3 bases, and 11 bases had no gene match. The CDR3 length is 17 residues.